Detailed here is one TCR beta chain. This sample stems from a study of T-cell reconstitution after alpha-beta-depleted transplantation in children. Germline V gene sequence: CDR1 SGHNT, CDR2 YENEEA. The CDR3 covers 17 residues. J lost 4 bases, V lost 5 bases, and 14 bases had no gene match. Preparation of the TCRbeta library was carried out with unique molecular identifiers. TCRdb redid the calling of the PCR reads with MiXCR, one entry per CDR3 protein. The sample lists approximately 400,000 distinct CDR3 sequences; approximately 11% were seen once. The source of this sequence is a human donor who donated a stem cell graft to a child with acute myeloid leukemia. The material sequenced was PBMCs from the stem cell graft donor, taken from the stem cell graft. The rearrangement links TRBV11-3 to TRBJ2-3; 8 nucleotides agree with TRBD1. CDR3 sequence (DNA): TGTGCCAGCAGCCCTGGGAGGCGGACAGGGCAATCAGATACGCAGTATTTT. It yields the protein CASSPGRRTGQSDTQYF.